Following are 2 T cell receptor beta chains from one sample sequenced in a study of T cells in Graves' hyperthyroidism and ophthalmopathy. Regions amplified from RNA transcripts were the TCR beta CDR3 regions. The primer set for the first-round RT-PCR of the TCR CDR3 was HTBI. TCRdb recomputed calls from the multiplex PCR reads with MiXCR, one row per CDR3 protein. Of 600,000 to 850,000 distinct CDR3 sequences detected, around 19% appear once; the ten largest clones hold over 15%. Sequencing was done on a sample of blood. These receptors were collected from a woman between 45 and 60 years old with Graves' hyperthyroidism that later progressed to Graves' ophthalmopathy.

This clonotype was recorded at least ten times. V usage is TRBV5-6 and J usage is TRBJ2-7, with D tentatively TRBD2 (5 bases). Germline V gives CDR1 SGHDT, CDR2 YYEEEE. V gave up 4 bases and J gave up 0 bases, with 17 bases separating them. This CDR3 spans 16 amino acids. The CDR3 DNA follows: TGTGCCAGCAGCGCGGCCGGGATCTACGGCTCCTACGAGCAGTACTTC. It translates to CASSAAGIYGSYEQYF. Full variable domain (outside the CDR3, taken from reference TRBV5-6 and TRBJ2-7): DAGVTQSPTHLIKTRGQQVTLRCSPKSGHDTVSWYQQALGQGPQFIFQYYEEEERQRGNFPDRFSGHQFPNYSSELNVNALLLGDSALYLCASSAAGIYGSYEQYFGPGTRLTVT.

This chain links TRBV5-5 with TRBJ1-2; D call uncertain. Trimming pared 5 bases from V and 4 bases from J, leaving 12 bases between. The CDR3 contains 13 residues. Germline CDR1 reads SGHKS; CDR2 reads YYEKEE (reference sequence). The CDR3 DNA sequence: TGTGCCAGCAGGCCTACATGGGGCTATGGCTACACCTTC. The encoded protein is CASRPTWGYGYTF. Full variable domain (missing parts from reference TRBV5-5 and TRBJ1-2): DAGVTQSPTHLIKTRGQQVTLRCSPISGHKSVSWYQQVLGQGPQFIFQYYEKEERGRGNFPDRFSARQFPNYSSELNVNALLLGDSALYLCASRPTWGYGYTFGSGTRLTVV.